The sequence of this T cell receptor beta chain was determined in a study of blood T cell repertoires in COVID-19. Original processing notes: Reference gene primer amplification in the assay estimated nucleated cell counts. The protocol was immunoSEQ multiplex PCR, while the TCRdb copy is restricted to in-frame clones and leaves out a portion. That table is the source of V, J and clone size, and D and trimming were worked out from the DNA. The profile shows hundreds of thousands of clones, roughly 91% of them singletons. The CDR3 covers 16 residues. The V gene end was trimmed by 4 bases and the J gene end by 2 bases; junction bases not matched to a gene: 8. Germline V CDR1 and CDR2: LGHDT, YNNKEL (reference sequence).

This sequence originates from a woman between 50 and 59 years old with COVID-19, enrolled during active disease. Sequenced input: peripheral blood. V and J are TRBV3-1 (or the pseudogene TRBV3-2) and TRBJ1-3; 7 bases line up with TRBD1. CDR3 DNA sequence: TGTGCCAGCAGCCCGAGACGACAGGGCGCTGGAAACACCATATATTTT. The encoded protein is CASSPRRQGAGNTIYF.